This is a list of T cell receptor beta chains from one sample in a study of Ad26.COV2.S vaccination and SARS-CoV-2 variants. The repertoire was sequenced with immunoSEQ multiplex PCR; TCRdb's copy has only in-frame clones and lacks some. The table has around 300,000 clones, 80% to 90% seen once. The sample here was peripheral blood, taken in a trial of Ad26.COV2.S vaccine versus placebo. These receptors were taken from a person between 18 and 65 years old who received the Ad26.COV2.S COVID-19 vaccine or a placebo. Both conserved end residues are part of each CDR3. D genes are given only for firm matches. Clone size is not always given. Where it is, it says once, few, many or a class for expanded clones.

-	TRBJ2-3	-	TRBV21-1	CASSWGRLAPSDTQYF	TGTGCCAGCAGCTGGGGGAGACTAGCCCCCTCAGATACGCAGTATTTT
-	TRBJ2-7	TRBD1	TRBV9	CASSKKDRAGYEQYF	TGTGCCAGCAGTAAAAAGGACAGGGCGGGGTACGAGCAGTACTTC
once	TRBJ1-2	-	TRBV7-9	CASSPPTAWGYGYTF	TGTGCCAGCAGCCCGCCGACAGCGTGGGGCTATGGCTACACCTTC
-	TRBJ1-2	TRBD1	TRBV19	CASSTGQALLGYTF	TGTGCCAGTAGTACCGGACAGGCGCTGCTTGGCTACACCTTC
-	TRBJ2-2	-	TRBV21-1	CASSKGEAGNTGELFF	TGTGCCAGCAGCAAAGGGGAAGCGGGAAACACCGGGGAGCTGTTTTTT
-	TRBJ2-5	-	TRBV6-2/TRBV6-3	CASSQQETQYF	TGTGCCAGCAGCCAACAAGAGACCCAGTACTTC
-	TRBJ1-6	-	TRBV28	CASGGSYNSPLHF	TGTGCCTCCGGGGGCTCCTATAATTCACCCCTCCACTTT
-	TRBJ1-6	-	TRBV11-2	CASSDWSSPLHF	TGTGCCAGCAGCGACTGGTCGTCACCCCTCCACTTT
-	TRBJ1-5	-	TRBV13	CASSLGGADSGQPQHF	TGTGCCAGCAGCTTAGGGGGGGCCGACAGCGGTCAGCCCCAGCATTTT
-	TRBJ2-1	-	TRBV18	CASSPPRRDNEQFF	TGTGCCAGCTCACCACCGAGACGGGACAATGAGCAGTTCTTC
-	TRBJ2-7	TRBD1	TRBV4-1	CASSPWTGSGEQYF	TGCGCCAGCAGTCCCTGGACAGGGTCAGGGGAGCAGTACTTC
-	TRBJ1-1	TRBD1	TRBV7-9	CASSDPGQLNTEAFF	TGTGCCAGCAGCGACCCGGGACAGCTGAACACTGAAGCTTTCTTT
-	TRBJ2-7	TRBD1	TRBV11-2	CASRAGGLYEQYF	TGTGCCAGCAGGGCAGGGGGTTTATACGAGCAGTACTTC
-	TRBJ1-2	-	TRBV6-2/TRBV6-3	CASSYDLGYYGYTF	TGTGCCAGCAGTTACGATTTGGGGTACTATGGCTACACCTTC
-	TRBJ2-7	TRBD1	TRBV6-5	CASSYNRGPTYEQYF	TGTGCCAGCAGTTACAACAGGGGGCCAACCTACGAGCAGTACTTC
-	TRBJ2-3	TRBD1	TRBV7-9	CASSSGQGSTDTQYF	TGTGCCAGCAGCTCGGGACAGGGAAGCACAGATACGCAGTATTTT
-	TRBJ1-4	-	TRBV5-1	CASSPAATNEKLFF	TGCGCCAGCAGCCCCGCTGCAACTAATGAAAAACTGTTTTTT
-	TRBJ1-2	-	TRBV11-3	CASMTWGQNSNYGYTF	TGTGCCAGCATGACCTGGGGGCAGAACTCTAACTATGGCTACACCTTC
once	TRBJ1-1	-	TRBV2	CASRQAPNTEAFF	TGTGCCAGCAGACAGGCCCCGAACACTGAAGCTTTCTTT
-	TRBJ2-7	-	TRBV5-8	CASSLEQVRYEQYF	TGTGCCAGCAGCTTGGAACAGGTCCGCTACGAGCAGTACTTC
-	TRBJ2-2	TRBD2	TRBV5-1	CASSLPESSGTANTGELFF	TGCGCCAGCAGCTTGCCCGAATCGAGCGGGACGGCGAACACCGGGGAGCTGTTTTTT
-	TRBJ1-2	-	TRBV5-1	CASSLGPSGSYTF	TGCGCCAGCAGCTTGGGACCCTCAGGGTCCTACACCTTC
few	TRBJ2-1	-	TRBV9	CASSARGGGSGNEQFF	TGTGCCAGCAGCGCCCGAGGGGGGGGAAGTGGCAATGAGCAGTTCTTC
once	TRBJ1-5	-	TRBV7-9	CASSLGSGVLLF	TGTGCCAGCAGCTTAGGCTCAGGGGTTCTTCTCTTT
-	TRBJ2-3	-	TRBV5-6	CASSTTSSVSTQYF	TGTGCCAGCAGCACGACAAGCTCCGTTAGTACGCAGTATTTT
-	TRBJ1-6	-	TRBV5-4	CASSFGGQSVSPLHF	TGTGCCAGCAGTTTCGGAGGACAGAGCGTTTCACCCCTCCACTTT